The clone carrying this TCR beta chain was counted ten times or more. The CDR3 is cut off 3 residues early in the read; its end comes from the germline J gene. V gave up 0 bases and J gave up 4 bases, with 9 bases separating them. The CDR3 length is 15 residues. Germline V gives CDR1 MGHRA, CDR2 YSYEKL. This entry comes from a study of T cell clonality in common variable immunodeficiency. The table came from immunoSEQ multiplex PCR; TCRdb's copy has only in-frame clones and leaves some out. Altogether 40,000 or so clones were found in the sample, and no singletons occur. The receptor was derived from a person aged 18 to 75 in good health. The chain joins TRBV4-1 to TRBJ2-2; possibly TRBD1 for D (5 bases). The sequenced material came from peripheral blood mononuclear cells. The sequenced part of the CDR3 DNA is TGCGCCAGCAGCCAAGAGAGCAGGGTCACCGGGGAG. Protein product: CASSQESRVTGE. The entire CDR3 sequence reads CASSQESRVTGELFF.